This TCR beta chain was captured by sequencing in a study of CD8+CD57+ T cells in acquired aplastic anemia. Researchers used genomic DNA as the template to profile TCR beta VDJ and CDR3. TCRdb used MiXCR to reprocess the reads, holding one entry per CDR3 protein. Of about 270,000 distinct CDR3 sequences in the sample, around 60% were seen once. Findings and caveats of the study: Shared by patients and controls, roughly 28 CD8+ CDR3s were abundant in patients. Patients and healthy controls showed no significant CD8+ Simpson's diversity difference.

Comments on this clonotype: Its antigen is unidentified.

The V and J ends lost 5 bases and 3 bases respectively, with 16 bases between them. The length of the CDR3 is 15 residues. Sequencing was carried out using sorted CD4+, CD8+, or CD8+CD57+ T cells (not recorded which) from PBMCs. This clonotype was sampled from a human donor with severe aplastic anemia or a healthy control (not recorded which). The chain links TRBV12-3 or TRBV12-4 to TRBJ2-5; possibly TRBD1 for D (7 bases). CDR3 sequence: CASSRQGEREETQYF. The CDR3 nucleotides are TGTGCCAGCAGTAGACAGGGAGAGCGGGAAGAGACCCAGTACTTC.